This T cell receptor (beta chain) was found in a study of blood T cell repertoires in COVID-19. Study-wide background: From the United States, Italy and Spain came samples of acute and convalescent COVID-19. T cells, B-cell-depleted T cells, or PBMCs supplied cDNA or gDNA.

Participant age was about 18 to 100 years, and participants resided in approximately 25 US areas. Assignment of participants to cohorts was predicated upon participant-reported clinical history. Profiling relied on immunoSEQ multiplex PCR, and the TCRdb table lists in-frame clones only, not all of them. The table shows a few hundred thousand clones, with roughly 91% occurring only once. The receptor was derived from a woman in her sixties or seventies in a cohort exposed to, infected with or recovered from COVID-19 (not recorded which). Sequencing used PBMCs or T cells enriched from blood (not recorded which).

For the CDR3, the DNA is TGTGCCAGCAGTTACGCCGTGTCGGGGGGCGAAGGGACCCAGTACTTC. This encodes CASSYAVSGGEGTQYF. The V gene is TRBV6-5, the J gene TRBJ2-5; the D gene is possibly TRBD2 (7 bases). The CDR3 is made up of 16 amino acids. Per the germline V gene, CDR1 is MNHEY and CDR2 is SVGAGI. Trimming took off 2 bases at V and 7 bases at J, with 20 bases between the two ends.